Included here is one T cell receptor beta chain sequence, with context. Its cognate antigen is unknown. The CDR3 runs 15 residues. Trimming stripped 1 base from V and 3 bases from J, with 12 bases between. Germline lookup yields CDR1 MDHEN and CDR2 SYDVKM. The data were taken from a study of blood T cells in healthy people across ages. In the study overall: Researchers report that template switching captured about one barcoded beta molecule per two T cells.

Notes on the study in general: Age brought a roughly linear fall in TCR beta diversity measured per million T cells. Diversity figures based on one million T cells were deemed too low.

A sample-barcoded 5' primer and a J-beta primer mix were used in a second PCR of roughly 7 to 11 cycles. Each cDNA molecule, via a template-switch adaptor with 12 random nucleotides, was tagged. TCRdb re-analysed the 5' RACE reads in MiXCR, keeping a single row per CDR3 protein. The sample records some 1.5 million distinct CDR3 sequences, 28% being singletons. The sequence was obtained from a woman in her twenties or thirties in good health. The chain uses TRBV28 and TRBJ1-2; D not certain. The sequencing input was blood. This CDR3 reads CASSLSGSGYYGYTF. CDR3 bases: TGTGCCAGCAGTTTATCGGGGAGTGGATACTATGGCTACACCTTC.